This T cell receptor beta chain emerged from a study of blood T cell repertoires in COVID-19. Study as a whole: Researchers got acute and convalescent COVID-19 samples from the United States, Italy and Spain. PBMCs, B-cell-depleted T cells, or T cells were the source of the cDNA or gDNA that made up the material.

Source study methods: Researchers report that nucleated cell counts were estimated from reference gene primer amplification. Only in-frame clones appear in the TCRdb table, and some are missing; sequencing was by immunoSEQ multiplex PCR. D and trimming were read from the DNA, whereas the V and J calls and clone size are those reported in that table. The table records about 340,000 clones, 85% to 90% of them present only once. Seattle's cohort entered during active infection and was followed longitudinally. With V trimmed by 10 bases and J by 2 bases, 7 bases remained unmatched. The germline V gene encodes CDR1 WNHNN and CDR2 SYGVQD (reference sequence). This CDR3 has 13 residues.

Source material: peripheral blood. V and J are TRBV10-1 and TRBJ1-2; 7 positions agree with TRBD1. The TCR sequence derives from a woman between 70 and 85 years old with COVID-19, enrolled during active disease. This chain's CDR3 is CATVQGINYGYTF. The CDR3 nucleotides are TGCGCCACGGTACAGGGGATCAACTATGGCTACACCTTC.